The 8 T cell receptor beta chains reported below all come from one sample, sequenced in a study of T cell clones after liver transplantation. Data came from immunoSEQ multiplex PCR; TCRdb stores just in-frame clones and leaves some out. The sample records under 150,000 clones, around nine tenths being singletons. The material sequenced was CD4+ T cells from blood, taken 12 months after liver transplant. The receptor set was obtained from a human patient who received a liver transplant. Some of the T cells may derive from the graft donor.

The chain joins TRBV5-6 to TRBJ1-5; maybe TRBD1 (6 bases). Germline V CDR1 and CDR2: SGHDT, YYEEEE. Trimming stripped 4 bases from V and 7 bases from J, with 15 bases between. The CDR3 sequence is 14 residues long. The CDR3 is CASSRYREGQPQHF. In DNA, the CDR3 is TGTGCCAGCAGCCGCTACAGGGAAGGGCAGCCCCAGCATTTT. The full variable domain, in which reference TRBV5-6 and TRBJ1-5 provide the parts outside the CDR3, is DAGVTQSPTHLIKTRGQQVTLRCSPKSGHDTVSWYQQALGQGPQFIFQYYEEEERQRGNFPDRFSGHQFPNYSSELNVNALLLGDSALYLCASSRYREGQPQHFGDGTRLSIL.

This clone has a single count. V usage is TRBV28 and J usage is TRBJ2-3; D is perhaps TRBD1 (5 bases). Trimming cost V 5 bases and J 8 bases, with 11 bases left between them. There are 12 residues in the CDR3. From germline, CDR1 is MDHEN and CDR2 SYDVKM. The CDR3 loop reads CASSPSGFTQYF. The CDR3 DNA sequence: TGTGCCAGCAGTCCCTCAGGGTTTACGCAGTATTTT.

The chain combines TRBV4-1 with TRBJ1-5; no clear D gene. The CDR3 runs to 15 residues. From germline, CDR1 is MGHRA and CDR2 YSYEKL. Deletions cut 1 base from V and 3 bases from J, with 10 bases between. The CDR3 nucleotides read TGCGCCAGCAGCCAAGGGGAGGGCCTCAATCAGCCCCAGCATTTT. Translation: CASSQGEGLNQPQHF.

This clone was found once. The chain couples TRBV6-4 to TRBJ1-2; TRBD1 is a possible D gene (5 bases). Trimming took off 0 bases at V and 4 bases at J, with 12 bases between the two ends. There are 15 residues in the CDR3. Germline V lookup: CDR1 MRHNA, CDR2 SNTAGT. The CDR3 spells CASSDSGEAFYGYTF. The CDR3 DNA follows: TGTGCCAGCAGTGACTCGGGGGAGGCCTTCTATGGCTACACCTTC.

In its sample, this clone was seen once. The chain recombines TRBV5-6 with TRBJ2-5; 7 nucleotides match TRBD1. The V segment lost 2 bases and the J segment 5 bases; nucleotides outside the gene matches: 9. Germline CDR1 reads SGHDT; CDR2 reads YYEEEE. This CDR3 is built from 15 residues. CDR3 nucleotides: TGTGCCAGCAGCTTACTACTCGACAGGGTTGAGACCCAGTACTTC. Its translation is CASSLLLDRVETQYF.

The V gene is TRBV5-1, the J gene TRBJ2-3; TRBD2 matches at 7 bases. J gave up 2 bases and V 0 bases, and 3 bases lay outside the gene matches. CDR1 is SGHRS and CDR2 is YFSETQ in the germline V gene. The CDR3 is 15 residues long. CDR3 nucleotide sequence: TGCGCCAGCAGCTTGGGGGACTATAACACAGATACGCAGTATTTT. This codes for CASSLGDYNTDTQYF.

The V gene is TRBV27, the J gene TRBJ2-2, with D unclear. Germline V lookup: CDR1 MNHEY, CDR2 SMNVEV (reference sequence). CDR3 length equals 13 residues. Trimming removed 5 bases at V and 7 bases at J, with 11 bases between. CDR3 sequence (DNA): TGTGCCAGCAGTGCCCTCGGCAACGGGGAGCTGTTTTTT. Amino acid sequence: CASSALGNGELFF.

The rearrangement uses TRBV11-2 and TRBJ2-7; D is unresolved. The germline gives CDR1 SGHAT, CDR2 FQNNGV. This CDR3 has 13 residues. V shed 5 bases and J shed 3 bases, with 11 bases lying between them. The CDR3 region has the DNA TGTGCCAGCAGCAAACGGACGGACTACGAGCAGTACTTC. This gives the protein CASSKRTDYEQYF.